This is a list of T cell receptor beta chains from one sample in a study of post-analysis software for immune sequencing data. TCRdb fed the PCR reads into MiXCR, producing one record per CDR3 protein. The sample includes hundreds of thousands of distinct CDR3 sequences, roughly 50% seen only once; the top ten take 4% to 5.5%. Sequencing was performed on blood. The receptors stem from a girl aged 10 to 17 with multiple sclerosis. CDR3s include the opening cysteine and the closing phenylalanine or tryptophan. Each record gives: J gene, V gene, D gene, clone size, CDR3 protein, CDR3 DNA. A D gene is named only where the DNA matches it firmly. Clone size, where shown, is once, few, many, or a class for clones that have expanded.

TRBJ1-1	TRBV6-5	TRBD1	-	CASSYPRGGAYTEAFF	TGTGCCAGCAGTTACCCCCGAGGGGGCGCGTACACTGAAGCTTTCTTT
TRBJ2-7	TRBV20-1	TRBD1	few	CSALDRVGEQYF	TGCAGTGCCCTGGACAGGGTTGGCGAGCAGTACTTC
TRBJ1-1	TRBV6-5	-	-	CASSYSERNTEAFF	TGTGCCAGCAGTTACTCGGAGAGGAACACTGAAGCTTTCTTT
TRBJ1-1	TRBV29-1	-	few	CSVGKILNTEAFF	TGCAGCGTTGGGAAGATACTGAACACTGAAGCTTTCTTT
TRBJ2-7	TRBV7-3	-	-	CASSLNRGQNEQYF	TGTGCCAGCAGCTTAAACCGGGGGCAGAACGAGCAGTACTTC
TRBJ2-7	TRBV7-3	TRBD2	few	CASSSRLAGGDGEQYF	TGTGCCAGCAGCTCCCGGCTAGCGGGAGGCGATGGTGAGCAGTACTTC
TRBJ2-7	TRBV10-3	TRBD2	few	CAISESRSSGSYEQYF	TGTGCCATCAGTGAGTCTCGGTCTAGCGGGAGCTACGAGCAGTACTTC
TRBJ2-1	TRBV4-1	-	few	CASSPGRIEEQFF	TGCGCCAGCAGCCCGGGCAGGATTGAGGAGCAGTTCTTC
TRBJ2-3	TRBV5-1	-	-	CASSLTVSTDTQYF	TGCGCCAGCAGCTTGACAGTTAGCACAGATACGCAGTATTTT
TRBJ1-5	TRBV12-3/TRBV12-4	-	-	CASSSGSIDNQPQHF	TGTGCCAGCAGTTCGGGGTCCATAGACAATCAGCCCCAGCATTTT
TRBJ2-1	TRBV5-1	TRBD2	-	CASSDDSGRGNEQFF	TGCGCCAGCTCAGACGATAGCGGGAGGGGCAATGAGCAGTTCTTC
TRBJ2-7	TRBV20-1	-	few	CSARLGPEIDEQYF	TGCAGTGCTAGACTCGGACCAGAGATAGACGAGCAGTACTTC
TRBJ2-7	TRBV4-1	-	few	CASSQDEDSFRAYEQYF	TGCGCCAGCAGCCAAGATGAGGACAGTTTTCGAGCCTACGAGCAGTACTTC